This passage covers 13 T cell receptor beta chains from one sample sequenced in a study of glioma-infiltrating T cells. Amplification of TCR alpha and beta CDR3 regions from RNA used iRepertoire nested multiplex PCR. TCRdb recomputed calls from the multiplex PCR reads with MiXCR, one row per CDR3 protein. Of about 140,000 distinct CDR3 sequences listed, roughly two fifths are singletons. The sample consisted of glioma tissue, nonneoplastic brain tissue, or PBMCs (not recorded which). The source of these receptors is a human donor with low-grade glioma or glioblastoma, undergoing nonglioma brain surgery, or in good health (not recorded which).

The gene calls are TRBV5-1 and TRBJ2-5; TRBD2 is a possible D gene (5 bases). The CDR3 has 12 amino acids. Germline V gives CDR1 SGHRS, CDR2 YFSETQ. Trimming left V 2 bases short and J 4 bases short, with 6 bases between. The CDR3 spells CASSLRGETQYF. In DNA form, the CDR3 reads TGCGCCAGCAGCTTACGGGGAGAGACCCAGTACTTC.

V and J are TRBV4-3 and TRBJ1-2; D is unresolved. Trimming left V 0 bases short and J 8 bases short, with 13 bases between. Germline lookup yields CDR1 LGHNA and CDR2 YSLEER. The CDR3 spans 14 residues. The CDR3, as DNA: TGCGCCAGCAGCCAAGATAGAGAAGTGCGGGGCTACACCTTC. This gives the protein CASSQDREVRGYTF.

The chain links TRBV7-3 to TRBJ2-1; 7 positions agree with TRBD2. CDR1 SGHTA and CDR2 FQGTGA come from the germline V gene. V gave up 3 bases and J gave up 5 bases; unmatched junction bases: 10. The length of the CDR3 is 16 residues. CDR3 region: CASSFLSGTTHNEQFF. The CDR3 DNA sequence: TGTGCCAGCAGCTTCTTATCCGGGACTACCCACAATGAGCAGTTCTTC. Using reference TRBV7-3 and TRBJ2-1 for the parts outside the CDR3, the full variable domain is GAGVSQTPSNKVTEKGKYVELRCDPISGHTALYWYRQSLGQGPEFLIYFQGTGAADDSGLPNDRFFAVRPEGSVSTLKIQRTERGDSAVYLCASSFLSGTTHNEQFFGPGTRLTVL.

This chain uses TRBV5-1 with TRBJ1-1; TRBD1 might be the D (5 bases). Germline CDR1 is SGHRS and CDR2 is YFSETQ. CDR3 size: 13 residues. The V gene lost 0 bases and the J gene lost 7 bases, with 10 bases spanning the gap. The CDR3 here is CASSLDGGGEAFF. In DNA, the CDR3 is TGCGCCAGCAGCTTGGACGGGGGAGGTGAAGCTTTCTTT.

The chain couples TRBV6-1 to TRBJ2-6; no firm D call. The CDR3 totals 12 residues. Germline CDR1 reads MNHNS; CDR2 reads SASEGT. V was shortened by 8 bases and J by 2 bases, with 4 bases between the two germline ends. CDR3 sequence (DNA): TGTGCCAGCCGAGCTGGGGCCAACGTCCTGACTTTC. This sequence encodes CASRAGANVLTF.

The chain has TRBV7-2 and TRBJ2-5; D might be TRBD1 or TRBD2, each matching 6 bases. The CDR3 consists of 15 residues. The germline CDR1 and CDR2 sequences are SGHTA and FQGNSA. V was pared by 5 bases and J by 0 bases, with 13 bases between. The CDR3, as DNA: TGTGCCAGCAGCCCGCCGGGGGCGTACCAAGAGACCCAGTACTTC. Protein: CASSPPGAYQETQYF.

This clonotype was counted only a few times. The rearrangement links TRBV28 to TRBJ2-3, with 11 bases matching TRBD1. The CDR3 is made up of 14 amino acids. Germline V gene data show CDR1 as MDHEN and CDR2 as SYDVKM. V shed 6 bases, J shed 5 bases, and the junction held 4 bases outside the gene matches. In DNA form, the CDR3 reads TGTGCCAGCAGCGGGACAGGGGGAGGAGATACGCAGTATTTT. Protein: CASSGTGGGDTQYF.

This clonotype was detected once. This chain joins TRBV5-6 and TRBJ2-1; D tentatively reads TRBD1 or TRBD2 (5 bases each). The J call may be incorrect, as the DNA end agrees better with TRBJ2-7. In germline, CDR1 is SGHDT, CDR2 YYEEEE. The CDR3 contains 13 residues. The CDR3 DNA reads as TGTGCCAGCAGATCTCCGGGACCTGGCGAGCAGTACTTC. Protein: CASRSPGPGEQYF.

This clonotype appeared many times. The chain combines TRBV28 with TRBJ1-1; 7 bases align to TRBD1. J was trimmed by 1 base and V by 5 bases; bases with no gene match: 7. This CDR3 is 15 amino acids long. Per the germline V gene, CDR1 is MDHEN and CDR2 is SYDVKM. The chain's CDR3 is CASSPPGQPNTEAFF. CDR3 DNA: TGTGCCAGCAGTCCCCCGGGACAGCCGAACACTGAAGCTTTCTTT.

CDR3 sequence reads: CASSFRVSEAFF. The CDR3 coding sequence is TGTGCCAGCAGCTTCAGGGTTTCCGAAGCTTTCTTT. The chain joins TRBV7-2 to TRBJ1-1; weak D call: TRBD1 (5 bases). With 3 bases removed from V and 8 bases from J, the gap between germline ends came to 10 bases. There are 12 residues in the CDR3. Germline CDR1 is SGHTA and CDR2 is FQGNSA.

The rearrangement joins TRBV27 to TRBJ1-2, with a weak D call TRBD1 (5 bases). Looked up from germline, CDR1 is MNHEY and CDR2 is SMNVEV (reference sequence). Between the trimmed V and J ends, which lost 5 bases and 7 bases, there was a span of 20 bases. This CDR3 has 15 amino acids. The CDR3 region is CASSEGIGSTCGYTF. CDR3 bases: TGTGCCAGCAGTGAGGGGATTGGATCGACTTGTGGCTACACCTTC.

The chain uses TRBV5-1 and TRBJ2-2; 8 bases are a match to TRBD1. Germline V CDR1 and CDR2: SGHRS, YFSETQ. The CDR3 is 18 residues long. V was pared by 1 base and J by 6 bases, with 14 bases of the junction left unmatched. For the CDR3, the DNA is TGCGCCAGCAGCTTGCTTCCCTTCTCGGACAGGGACCCCGGGGAGCTGTTTTTT. Translation gives CASSLLPFSDRDPGELFF.

The chain uses TRBV6-1 and TRBJ1-1; D is uncertain. This CDR3 comprises 14 residues. V was shortened by 7 bases and J by 5 bases, with 17 bases between the two germline ends. CDR1 is MNHNS, CDR2 SASEGT, per germline. Here the CDR3 reads CASTFETSGTEAFF. DNA for the CDR3: TGTGCCAGCACATTTGAGACTTCGGGGACTGAAGCTTTCTTT.